The clone carrying this T cell receptor beta chain was observed once. The antigen is not known. This CDR3 is 14 amino acids long. V lost 0 bases to trimming and J lost 6 bases, with 9 bases between them. Looked up from germline, CDR1 is SGDLS and CDR2 is YYNGEE. The data were obtained in a study of cytomegalovirus exposure and HLA in healthy donors. Across the whole study: Around 85 million unique TCRs from HLA-typed donors were held in an early data release.

The PCR used 60 Vbeta and 13 Jbeta primers. Produced via immunoSEQ multiplex PCR; TCRdb's table is partial and in-frame only. This sample has 130,000 or so clones; over 65% occur once, and the top ten carry roughly 6.1%. General study results and limits: Analysis performed later found roughly 17,000 TCR beta sequences associated with HLA alleles at 0.05 false discovery rate.

The sample consisted of PBMCs. The source is a woman in her forties in good health and CMV-seronegative. V usage is TRBV9 and J usage is TRBJ2-2; D remains unclear. The CDR3 loop is CASSVEQSAGELFF. The CDR3 nucleotides are TGTGCCAGCAGCGTAGAACAGTCTGCCGGGGAGCTGTTTTTT.